This TCR beta chain was sequenced in a study of T-cell memory formation after mild COVID-19. After 5'RACE with constant-segment primers, TCR alpha and TCR beta cDNA libraries carrying sample barcodes and UMIs were obtained. MiXCR was run by TCRdb on the 5' RACE reads, yielding one entry per CDR3 protein. The table lists hundreds of thousands of distinct CDR3 sequences, 20% of them singletons. The germline V and J ends were trimmed by 0 bases and 2 bases, with 14 bases remaining between them. This CDR3 has 16 residues. Germline V gene data show CDR1 as LNHDA and CDR2 as SQIVND (reference sequence). This sequence originates from an adult woman who had mild COVID-19 (a few samples of this study predate the infection). Cell type and time point are not known. Sequencing used PBMCs or a T cell subset sorted from them (not recorded which). The chain joins TRBV19 to TRBJ2-7, with D unclear. The CDR3 here is CASSIDLSAAAYEQYF. CDR3 nucleotides: TGTGCCAGTAGTATAGATCTATCGGCGGCGGCCTACGAGCAGTACTTC.